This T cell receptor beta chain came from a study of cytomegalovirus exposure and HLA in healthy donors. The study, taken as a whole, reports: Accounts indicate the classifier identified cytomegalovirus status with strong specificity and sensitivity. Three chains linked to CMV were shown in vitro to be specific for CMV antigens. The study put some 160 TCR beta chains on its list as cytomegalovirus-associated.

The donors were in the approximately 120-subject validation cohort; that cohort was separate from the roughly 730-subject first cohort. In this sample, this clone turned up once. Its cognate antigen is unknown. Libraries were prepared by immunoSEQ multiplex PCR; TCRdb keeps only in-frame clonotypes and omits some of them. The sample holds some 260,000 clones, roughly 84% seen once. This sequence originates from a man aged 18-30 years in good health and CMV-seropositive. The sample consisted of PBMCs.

The chain's CDR3 is CASSSLNQGSHTMNTEAFF. The CDR3 coding sequence is TGCGCCAGCAGCTCATTAAACCAGGGGTCGCATACCATGAACACTGAAGCTTTCTTT. The genes are TRBV5-1 and TRBJ1-1; maybe TRBD1 (6 bases). Germline lookup yields CDR1 SGHRS and CDR2 YFSETQ. This CDR3 is built from 19 residues. The ends were cut back, 3 bases at V and 0 bases at J, with 24 bases in the middle.